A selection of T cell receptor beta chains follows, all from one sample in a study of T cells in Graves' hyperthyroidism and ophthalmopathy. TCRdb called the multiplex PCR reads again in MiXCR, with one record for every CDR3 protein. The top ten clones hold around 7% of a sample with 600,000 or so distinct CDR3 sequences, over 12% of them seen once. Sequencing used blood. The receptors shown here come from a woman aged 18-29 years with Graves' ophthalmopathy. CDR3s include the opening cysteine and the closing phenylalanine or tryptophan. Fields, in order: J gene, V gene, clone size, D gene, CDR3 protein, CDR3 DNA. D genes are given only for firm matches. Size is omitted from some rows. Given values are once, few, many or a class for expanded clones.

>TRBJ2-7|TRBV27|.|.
CASRAGPPGEQYF
TGTGCCAGCCGGGCAGGGCCACCTGGGGAGCAGTACTTC
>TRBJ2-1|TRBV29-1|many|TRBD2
CSVDPGTSGFNEQFF
TGCAGCGTTGACCCCGGGACTAGCGGGTTCAATGAGCAGTTCTTC
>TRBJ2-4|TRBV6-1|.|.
CASSLVGRREAKNIQYF
TGTGCCAGCAGCTTGGTTGGGAGGCGGGAAGCCAAAAACATTCAGTACTTC
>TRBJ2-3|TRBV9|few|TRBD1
CASSPRGTGGGTDTQYF
TGTGCCAGCAGCCCCCGAGGGACAGGGGGTGGAACAGATACGCAGTATTTT
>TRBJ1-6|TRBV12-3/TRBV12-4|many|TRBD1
CASSSGGSPLHF
TGTGCCAGCAGTTCAGGGGGATCACCCCTCCACTTT
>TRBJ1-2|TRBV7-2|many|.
CASSLAFSGADGYTF
TGTGCCAGCAGCTTAGCGTTTAGTGGGGCGGATGGCTACACCTTC
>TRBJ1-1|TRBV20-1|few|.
CSARDPPRVPGAFF
TGCAGTGCTAGAGACCCTCCTAGGGTCCCGGGAGCTTTCTTT
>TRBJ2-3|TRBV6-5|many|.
CASSYSGRAGTDTQYF
TGTGCCAGCAGTTACTCGGGCAGGGCTGGAACAGATACGCAGTATTTT
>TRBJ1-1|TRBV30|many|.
CAWSVQGLVNTEAFF
TGTGCCTGGAGTGTCCAGGGGCTAGTGAACACTGAAGCTTTCTTT
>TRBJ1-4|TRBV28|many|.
CASSFRREKLFF
TGTGCCAGCAGTTTTAGACGGGAAAAACTGTTTTTT
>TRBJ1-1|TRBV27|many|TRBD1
CASSLVGDRGLGGNTEAFF
TGTGCCAGCAGTTTAGTTGGGGACAGGGGGCTTGGGGGGAACACTGAAGCTTTCTTT
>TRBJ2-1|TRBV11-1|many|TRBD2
CASSSWAGLAGDNEQFF
TGTGCCAGCAGCTCCTGGGCGGGACTAGCGGGCGACAATGAGCAGTTCTTC
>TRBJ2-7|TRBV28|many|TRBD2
CASSLDPSGRFYEQYF
TGTGCCAGCAGTTTAGATCCTAGCGGGAGGTTTTACGAGCAGTACTTC
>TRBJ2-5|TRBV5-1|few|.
CASSLAMTAKEETQYF
TGCGCCAGCAGCTTGGCCATGACAGCCAAAGAAGAGACCCAGTACTTC
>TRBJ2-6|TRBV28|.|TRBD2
CASSYHYSKGLGANVLTF
TGTGCCAGCAGCTACCATTATTCGAAGGGACTAGGGGCCAACGTCCTGACTTTC
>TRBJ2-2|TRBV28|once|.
CASSLTAGAGTGELFF
TGTGCCAGCAGTTTAACTGCGGGCGCGGGCACCGGGGAGCTGTTTTTT
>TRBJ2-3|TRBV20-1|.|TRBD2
CSASGRAEDTQYF
TGCAGTGCTAGCGGGAGGGCCGAGGATACGCAGTATTTT
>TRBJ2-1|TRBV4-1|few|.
CASSQVLGFYNEQFF
TGCGCCAGCAGCCAAGTCCTAGGGTTCTACAATGAGCAGTTCTTC
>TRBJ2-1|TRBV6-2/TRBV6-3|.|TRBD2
CASRPRLAAYNEQFF
TGTGCCAGCAGGCCCAGACTAGCGGCATACAATGAGCAGTTCTTC
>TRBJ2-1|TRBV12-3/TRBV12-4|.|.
CASSRPGTVYNEQFF
TGTGCCAGCAGTCGCCCCGGGACGGTATACAATGAGCAGTTCTTC
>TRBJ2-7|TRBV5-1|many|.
CASSLLPRGLSYEQYF
TGCGCCAGCAGCTTGCTCCCTCGAGGCCTCTCCTACGAGCAGTACTTC
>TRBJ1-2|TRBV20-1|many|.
CSAGGQGASGYTF
TGCAGTGCAGGGGGGCAGGGAGCTAGTGGCTACACCTTC
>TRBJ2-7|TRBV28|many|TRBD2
CASSLWGFGGRTSYEQYF
TGTGCCAGCAGTTTATGGGGTTTCGGCGGGAGGACGTCCTACGAGCAGTACTTC
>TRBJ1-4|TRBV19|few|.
CASSRRINEKLFF
TGTGCCAGTAGTAGAAGGATTAATGAAAAACTGTTTTTT
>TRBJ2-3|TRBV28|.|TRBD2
CASSEVTGGRQYF
TGCGCCAGCAGCGAAGTTACGGGAGGGAGACAGTATTTT
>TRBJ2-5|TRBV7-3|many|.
CASSLQGPQETQYF
TGTGCCAGCAGCTTACAGGGGCCACAAGAGACCCAGTACTTC
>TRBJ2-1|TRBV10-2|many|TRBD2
CASSESRAGGADGEQFF
TGCGCCAGCAGTGAGTCCCGAGCGGGAGGTGCCGATGGTGAGCAGTTCTTC
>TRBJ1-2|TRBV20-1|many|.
CSAPFFPYGYTF
TGCAGTGCCCCCTTCTTCCCCTATGGCTACACCTTC
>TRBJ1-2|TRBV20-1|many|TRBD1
CSARSGQGASNYGYTF
TGCAGTGCTCGATCAGGACAGGGGGCGTCAAACTATGGCTACACCTTC
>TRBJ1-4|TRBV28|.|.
CASSLGVYANEKLFF
TGTGCCAGCAGTTTAGGGGTCTACGCTAATGAAAAACTGTTTTTT
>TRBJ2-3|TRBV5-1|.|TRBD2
CASSLAPGGPADTQYF
TGCGCCAGCAGCTTGGCCCCGGGAGGGCCCGCGGATACGCAGTATTTT
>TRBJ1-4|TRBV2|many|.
CASSESGQGREKLFF
TGTGCCAGCAGTGAAAGCGGGCAGGGTCGGGAAAAACTGTTTTTT
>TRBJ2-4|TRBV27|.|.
CASSPMGVLAKNIQYF
TGTGCCAGCAGCCCAATGGGCGTCCTAGCCAAAAACATTCAGTACTTC
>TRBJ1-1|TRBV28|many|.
CASSLRILHSTEAFF
TGTGCCAGCAGTTTAAGGATTCTCCATAGCACTGAAGCTTTCTTT
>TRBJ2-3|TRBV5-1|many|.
CASSSTGASTDTQYF
TGCGCCAGCAGCTCGACGGGGGCTAGCACAGATACGCAGTATTTT
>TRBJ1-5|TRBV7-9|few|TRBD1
CASGGTGLNQPQHF
TGTGCCAGCGGGGGGACAGGCCTCAATCAGCCCCAGCATTTT
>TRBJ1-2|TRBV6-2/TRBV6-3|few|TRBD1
CASSPQGTLNYGYTF
TGTGCCAGCAGCCCACAGGGGACGTTGAACTATGGCTACACCTTC
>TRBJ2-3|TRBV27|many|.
CASRHTDTDTQYF
TGTGCCAGCAGACATACGGATACAGATACGCAGTATTTT
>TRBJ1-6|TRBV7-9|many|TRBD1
CASSLQGAANSPLHF
TGTGCCAGCAGCTTACAGGGGGCTGCTAATTCACCCCTCCACTTT
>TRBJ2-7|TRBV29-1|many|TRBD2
CSVGAGGGVSIEQYF
TGCAGCGTTGGAGCGGGGGGCGGGGTTTCCATCGAGCAGTACTTC
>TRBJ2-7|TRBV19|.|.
CASSVQGSSSYEQYF
TGTGCCAGTAGTGTACAGGGCTCCAGCTCCTACGAGCAGTACTTC
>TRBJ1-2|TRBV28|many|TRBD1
CASSLDHRTGPHTNYGYTF
TGTGCCAGCAGTTTGGATCATCGGACAGGACCACACACTAACTATGGCTACACCTTC
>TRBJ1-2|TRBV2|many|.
CASRDGTANYGYTF
TGTGCCAGCAGGGACGGAACAGCTAACTATGGCTACACCTTC
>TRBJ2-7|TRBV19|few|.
CASSATGTTYEQYF
TGTGCCAGTAGTGCCACCGGGACAACCTACGAGCAGTACTTC
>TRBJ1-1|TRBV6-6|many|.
CASSYSKFSTEAFF
TGTGCCAGCAGTTACTCGAAGTTTTCAACTGAAGCTTTCTTT
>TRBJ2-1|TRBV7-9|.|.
CASSLGGLADYNKQFF
TGTGCCAGCAGCCTAGGGGGGCTAGCGGACTACAATAAGCAGTTCTTC
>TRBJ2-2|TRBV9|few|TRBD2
CASSGRLAANTGELFF
TGTGCCAGCAGCGGAAGACTAGCGGCGAACACCGGGGAGCTGTTTTTT
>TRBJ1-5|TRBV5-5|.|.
CASSPQVGPNQPQHF
TGTGCCAGCAGCCCTCAAGTGGGCCCCAATCAGCCCCAGCATTTT
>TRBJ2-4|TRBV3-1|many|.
CASSQGTAKNIQYF
TGTGCCAGCAGCCAAGGTACAGCCAAAAACATTCAGTACTTC
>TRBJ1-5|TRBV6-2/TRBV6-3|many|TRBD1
CASRPGQGANQPQHF
TGTGCCAGCAGACCCGGACAGGGGGCCAATCAGCCCCAGCATTTT
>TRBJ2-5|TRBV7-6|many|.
CASSLAGGRGETQYF
TGTGCCAGCAGCTTAGCGGGAGGCCGGGGAGAGACCCAGTACTTC
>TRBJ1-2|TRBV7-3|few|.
CASSSITRAGGYTF
TGTGCCAGCAGCTCTATAACTCGAGCGGGAGGCTACACCTTC
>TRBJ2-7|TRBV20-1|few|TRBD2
CSARDVSTLAGGSYEQYF
TGCAGTGCTAGAGATGTCAGTACACTAGCGGGAGGCTCCTACGAGCAGTACTTC
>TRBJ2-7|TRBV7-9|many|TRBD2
CASSTRTSGDQRAYEQYF
TGTGCCAGCAGCACACGGACTAGCGGAGATCAGCGGGCCTACGAGCAGTACTTC